Listed here are 32 T cell receptor beta chains from one sample, sequenced in a study of blood T cell repertoires in COVID-19. Sequencing used immunoSEQ multiplex PCR; TCRdb keeps in-frame clones, though not all of them. The table shows 200,000 or so clones, with around 80% occurring only once. Material: peripheral blood. The receptor set was obtained from a human donor in a cohort sampled during active COVID-19.

In this sample, this clone turned up a few times. This chain joins TRBV5-4 and TRBJ2-7; 9 nucleotides match TRBD1. Germline loops: CDR1 SGHNT, CDR2 YYREEE (reference sequence). With V trimmed by 4 bases and J by 3 bases, 8 bases remained unmatched. This CDR3 is built from 15 residues. The CDR3 loop is CASSKPGTGFYEQYF. CDR3 nucleotides: TGTGCCAGCAGCAAACCCGGGACAGGGTTCTACGAGCAGTACTTC.

The V and J genes are TRBV10-1 and TRBJ2-7; TRBD2 aligns across 9 bases. V lost 6 bases and J lost 6; bases outside the gene matches: 12. The CDR3 sequence is 15 residues long. Germline CDR1 WNHNN, CDR2 SYGVQD (reference sequence). This chain's CDR3 is CASSERGAPYGEQYV. The CDR3 bases are TGCGCCAGCAGCGAGCGGGGGGCCCCATATGGCGAGCAGTACGTC.

The chain carries TRBV28 and TRBJ2-7; TRBD2 is a possible D gene (5 bases). The CDR3 is 15 amino acids. V dropped 1 base and J dropped 7 bases, with 17 bases sitting between them. Per the germline V gene, CDR1 is MDHEN and CDR2 is SYDVKM. The CDR3 protein is CASSLSLEGMGEQYF. The CDR3 DNA sequence: TGTGCCAGCAGTTTATCACTAGAAGGTATGGGGGAGCAGTACTTC.

The rearrangement uses TRBV7-9 and TRBJ2-4, with D perhaps matching TRBD2 (6 bases). Germline V gene lookup returns CDR1 SEHNR and CDR2 FQNEAQ (reference sequence). V was trimmed by 1 base and J by 3 bases, leaving 16 bases between them. The CDR3 is 17 amino acids. The CDR3 here is CASSLEGRGADKNIQYF. CDR3 in DNA: TGTGCCAGCAGCTTAGAGGGGCGGGGAGCGGACAAAAACATTCAGTACTTC. The full variable domain, with the rest looked up from reference TRBV7-9 and TRBJ2-4, is DTGVSQNPRHKITKRGQNVTFRCDPISEHNRLYWYRQTLGQGPEFLTYFQNEAQLEKSRLLSDRFSAERPKGSFSTLEIQRTEQGDSAMYLCASSLEGRGADKNIQYFGAGTRLSVL.

This rearrangement joins TRBV11-2 to TRBJ1-1; D might be TRBD1 (6 bases). CDR1 is SGHAT and CDR2 is FQNNGV in the germline V gene. The CDR3 loop spans 15 amino acids. The ends were cut back, 2 bases at V and 2 bases at J, with 12 bases in the middle. CDR3 sequence: CASSLTPGANTEAFF. As DNA, the CDR3 is TGTGCCAGCAGCTTAACGCCAGGGGCTAACACTGAAGCTTTCTTT. Full variable domain (rest looked up from reference TRBV11-2 and TRBJ1-1): EAGVAQSPRYKIIEKRQSVAFWCNPISGHATLYWYQQILGQGPKLLIQFQNNGVVDDSQLPKDRFSAERLKGVDSTLKIQPAKLEDSAVYLCASSLTPGANTEAFFGQGTRLTVV.

The chain employs TRBV4-1 and TRBJ1-1; unclear D gene. The V gene's germline CDR1 is MGHRA and CDR2 YSYEKL. V lost 0 bases and J lost 0, with 20 bases in between. The CDR3 is 19 amino acids. The CDR3 protein is CASSQDSIMAGLMNTEAFF. CDR3 DNA sequence: TGCGCCAGCAGCCAAGATAGTATTATGGCAGGCCTAATGAACACTGAAGCTTTCTTT.

This clone came up once. The chain combines TRBV6-5 with TRBJ2-7; 8 nucleotides line up with TRBD1. This CDR3 has 15 amino acids. Per the germline V gene, CDR1 is MNHEY and CDR2 is SVGAGI. The J segment lost 2 bases and the V segment lost 8 bases, leaving 11 bases of the junction unmatched. The CDR3 is CASVGGQGIPYEQYV. The CDR3 DNA reads as TGTGCCAGCGTGGGTGGACAGGGTATCCCCTACGAGCAGTACGTC.

The chain carries TRBV2 and TRBJ2-7; the match to TRBD2 covers 11 bases. Germline V gene sequence: CDR1 SNHLY, CDR2 FYNNEI. The CDR3 has 16 residues. With 8 bases clipped from V and 0 bases from J, the junction kept 9 bases outside the gene matches. The CDR3 nucleotides read TGTGCCAGCTGGGCAGGGACTAGCGGCCACTCCTACGAGCAGTACTTC. This sequence encodes CASWAGTSGHSYEQYF.

This chain joins TRBV18 and TRBJ2-3; D may be TRBD1 (6 bases). V was clipped by 4 bases and J by 2 bases, with 16 bases between them. From germline, CDR1 is KGHSH and CDR2 LQKENI. This CDR3 comprises 16 residues. The CDR3 DNA reads TGTGCCAGCTCACTTACCCGGGACATTGCCACAGATACGCAGTATTTT. Translating it yields CASSLTRDIATDTQYF.

The chain uses TRBV2 and TRBJ2-5; a possible D gene is TRBD2 (6 bases). CDR1 SNHLY and CDR2 FYNNEI come from the germline V gene. The CDR3 totals 14 residues. Deletions cut 7 bases from V and 2 bases from J, with 14 bases between. The DNA of the CDR3 is TGTGCCAGCAATTGGCGGGGTGGACAAGAGACCCAGTACTTC. It yields the protein CASNWRGGQETQYF.

This chain connects TRBV18 to TRBJ1-5, with D unclear. The germline CDR1 and CDR2 sequences are KGHSH and LQKENI. The CDR3 covers 14 residues. V lost 2 bases to trimming and J lost 0 bases, with 5 bases between them. The CDR3 sequence: CASSPTYSNQPQHF. Here the CDR3 DNA reads TGTGCCAGCTCACCAACTTATAGCAATCAGCCCCAGCATTTT.

CDR3 sequence: CASTQGQGWVYTF. The DNA for the CDR3 is TGTGCCAGCACTCAAGGACAGGGTTGGGTCTACACCTTC. The rearrangement links TRBV25-1 to TRBJ1-2, with 8 bases that match TRBD1. Germline assignment: CDR1 MGHDK and CDR2 SYGVNS. Unmatched junction bases numbered 11, after V lost 7 bases and J lost 10 bases. The CDR3 covers 13 residues.

The chain recombines TRBV27 with TRBJ2-2, with 7 bases matching TRBD2. CDR3 size: 16 residues. Per the germline V gene, CDR1 is MNHEY and CDR2 is SMNVEV (reference sequence). V was pared by 7 bases and J by 3 bases, with 11 bases of the junction left unmatched. The CDR3 region has the DNA TGTGCCAGCACCCAAGCCTCTAGCGGAGACACCGGGGAGCTGTTTTTT. Its translation is CASTQASSGDTGELFF.

The V and J genes are TRBV28 and TRBJ2-3; perhaps TRBD2 as D (5 bases). V was pared by 3 bases and J by 0 bases, with 13 bases between. The CDR3 has 16 amino acids. Germline assignment: CDR1 MDHEN and CDR2 SYDVKM. In nucleotides, the CDR3 is TGTGCCAGCAGTTTCGGACTCATCGCTAGCACAGATACGCAGTATTTT. The encoded protein is CASSFGLIASTDTQYF.

V usage is TRBV10-3 and J usage is TRBJ2-1; 7 bases align to TRBD1. CDR3 length: 16 amino acids. Germline trimming cut 0 bases from V and 10 bases from J; bases unmatched to any gene: 12. In germline, CDR1 is ENHRY, CDR2 SYGVKD. The CDR3 DNA sequence: TGTGCCATCAGTGAGTCGACAAGGGGGCAGGGATCGGAGCAGTTCTTC. Amino acids: CAISESTRGQGSEQFF.

This clone was counted a single time. The CDR3 DNA is TGCGCCAGCAGCTTGAAAAGCGGGGGACAGGGGGCACGGACGCAGTATTTT. Amino acid sequence: CASSLKSGGQGARTQYF. V and J are TRBV5-1 and TRBJ2-3; 12 nucleotides match TRBD1. CDR3 length equals 17 residues. The V gene end was trimmed by 1 base and the J gene end by 9 bases; junction bases not matched to a gene: 12. Germline CDR1 SGHRS, CDR2 YFSETQ.

The genes are TRBV5-1 and TRBJ2-3, with D perhaps TRBD1 (5 bases). CDR1 SGHRS and CDR2 YFSETQ come from the germline V gene. V was pared by 0 bases and J by 0 bases, with 8 bases between. The CDR3 consists of 15 residues. Here the CDR3 reads CASSLGTISTDTQYF. CDR3 nucleotides: TGCGCCAGCAGCTTGGGGACAATTAGCACAGATACGCAGTATTTT. Together with reference TRBV5-1 and TRBJ2-3, the CDR3 gives the full variable domain: KAGVTQTPRYLIKTRGQQVTLSCSPISGHRSVSWYQQTPGQGLQFLFEYFSETQRNKGNFPGRFSGRQFSNSRSEMNVSTLELGDSALYLCASSLGTISTDTQYFGPGTRLTVL.

This chain links TRBV5-1 with TRBJ2-5, with 8 bases fitting TRBD1. From germline, CDR1 is SGHRS and CDR2 YFSETQ. Trimming removed 4 bases from V and 2 bases from J; junction bases left unmatched: 7. The CDR3 consists of 15 residues. CDR3 residues: CASSLRDRSQETQYF. The CDR3 coding sequence is TGCGCCAGCAGCCTCCGGGACAGGTCACAAGAGACCCAGTACTTC.

This clone was seen only a few times. V gene TRBV3-1 (or the pseudogene TRBV3-2) combines with J gene TRBJ2-7; 8 bases agree with TRBD2. This CDR3 comprises 14 residues. The junction had 3 bases not matched to a gene; V was cut back by 5 bases and J by 0 bases. Germline CDR1 LGHDT, CDR2 YNNKEL (reference sequence). This CDR3 reads CASSTSGSSYEQYF. The CDR3, as DNA: TGTGCCAGCAGCACCAGCGGGAGCTCCTACGAGCAGTACTTC.

The V call is TRBV29-1, the J call TRBJ1-2, with D unresolved. Germline V gives CDR1 SQVTM, CDR2 ANQGSEA. V gave up 3 bases and J gave up 6 bases, with 8 bases separating them. This CDR3 is 11 amino acids long. The CDR3 spells CSVEAADGYTF. For the CDR3, the DNA is TGCAGCGTTGAGGCGGCAGATGGCTACACCTTC.

The chain uses TRBV5-6 and TRBJ2-2; possible D gene TRBD1, 5 bases. The germline V and J ends were trimmed by 3 bases and 5 bases, with 14 bases remaining between them. This CDR3 spans 15 amino acids. CDR1 SGHDT and CDR2 YYEEEE come from the germline V gene. CDR3 amino acids: CASSSAGKKTGELFF. The CDR3 region has the DNA TGTGCCAGCAGCTCGGCAGGGAAAAAAACCGGGGAGCTGTTTTTT.

V is TRBV3-1 (or the pseudogene TRBV3-2) and J is TRBJ1-2; no firm D call. The CDR3 spans 12 residues. Germline values: CDR1 LGHDT, CDR2 YNNKEL (reference sequence). The ends were cut back, 1 base at V and 8 bases at J, with 8 bases in the middle. The CDR3 sequence: CASSQGELGYTF. In nucleotides, the CDR3 is TGTGCCAGCAGCCAAGGCGAACTGGGCTACACCTTC.

This chain's CDR3 is CASTAGSSPNTGELFF. For the CDR3, the DNA is TGTGCCAGTACGGCGGGAAGTTCCCCGAACACCGGGGAGCTGTTTTTT. J is TRBJ2-2 and V is TRBV19, with D perhaps matching TRBD2 (6 bases). There are 16 residues in the CDR3. V lost 7 bases to trimming and J lost 0 bases, with 15 bases between them. The germline V gene encodes CDR1 LNHDA and CDR2 SQIVND (reference sequence).

This CDR3 reads CASSAYTGVGYEQYF. CDR3 nucleotide sequence: TGTGCCAGCAGCGCATATACAGGGGTTGGATACGAGCAGTACTTC. The chain couples TRBV14 to TRBJ2-7, with TRBD1 identical over 7 bases. Germline-derived CDR1 and CDR2 are SGHDN and FVKESK. With 5 bases clipped from V and 4 bases from J, the junction kept 11 bases outside the gene matches. This CDR3 region has 15 residues.

The rearrangement uses TRBV27 and TRBJ1-3; perhaps TRBD1 as D (6 bases). The germline V gene has CDR1 MNHEY and CDR2 SMNVEV (reference sequence). Trimming shortened V by 6 bases and J by 0 bases, and 9 bases separated the two germline ends. CDR3 length: 14 residues. In DNA, the CDR3 is TGTGCCAGCAGACAGGGCGGCTCTGGAAACACCATATATTTT. The encoded protein is CASRQGGSGNTIYF.

The CDR3 DNA follows: TGTGCCATCAGTGCTCGGGGGGGCGAGTCGTCAGCGAGCTACGAGCAGTACTTC. Amino acids: CAISARGGESSASYEQYF. The chain couples TRBV10-3 to TRBJ2-7; 8 bases fit TRBD2. Germline values: CDR1 ENHRY, CDR2 SYGVKD. V was pared by 4 bases and J by 3 bases, with 17 bases of the junction left unmatched. The CDR3 length is 18 residues.

The rearrangement joins TRBV6-6 to TRBJ2-7, with 11 bases aligning to TRBD1. CDR1 is MNHNY, CDR2 SVGAGI, per germline (reference sequence). V was pared by 6 bases and J by 4 bases, with 5 bases of the junction left unmatched. The CDR3 is made up of 14 amino acids. Here the CDR3 DNA reads TGTGCCAGCAGACACGGACAGGGGGCTTACGAGCAGTACTTC. This encodes CASRHGQGAYEQYF.

This clone was seen only a few times. The chain carries TRBV2 and TRBJ1-5; D is undetermined. V lost 6 bases and J 0 bases, leaving 6 bases between the germline ends. The germline V gene encodes CDR1 SNHLY and CDR2 FYNNEI. The CDR3 loop spans 13 amino acids. As DNA, the CDR3 is TGTGCCAGCAGCCCAAATAGCAATCAGCCCCAGCATTTT. Translated: CASSPNSNQPQHF.

This chain joins TRBV6-7 and TRBJ2-6; D perhaps matches TRBD1 (6 bases). TRBV6-7 counts as an open reading frame of uncertain function. This CDR3 comprises 17 residues. Trimming pared 9 bases from V and 0 bases from J, leaving 18 bases between. The CDR3 region has the DNA TGTGCCAGGGCACCGGGACACGGAGTCTCTGGGGCCAACGTCCTGACTTTC. This gives the protein CARAPGHGVSGANVLTF.

The V call is TRBV6-6, the J call TRBJ1-5, with D perhaps matching TRBD1 (5 bases). CDR3 length equals 16 residues. The V and J ends lost 1 base and 2 bases respectively, with 12 bases between them. CDR1 and CDR2 (germline): MNHNY, SVGAGI (reference sequence). The chain's CDR3 is CASSYYRGQGNQPQHF. CDR3 DNA sequence: TGTGCCAGCAGTTACTATAGAGGACAAGGCAATCAGCCCCAGCATTTT.

The chain uses TRBV7-2 and TRBJ2-1, with 7 bases aligning to TRBD2. The CDR3 is 15 amino acids. CDR1 and CDR2 (germline): SGHTA, FQGNSA. Unmatched junction bases numbered 2, after V lost 1 base and J lost 2 bases. The DNA of the CDR3 is TGTGCCAGCAGCTTAGGGGGACTACCCTACAATGAGCAGTTCTTC. Protein: CASSLGGLPYNEQFF. The full variable domain, in which reference TRBV7-2 and TRBJ2-1 provide the parts outside the CDR3, is GAGVSQSPSNKVTEKGKDVELRCDPISGHTALYWYRQSLGQGLEFLIYFQGNSAPDKSGLPSDRFSAERTGGSVSTLTIQRTQQEDSAVYLCASSLGGLPYNEQFFGPGTRLTVL.

This chain joins TRBV5-1 and TRBJ2-1; tentatively, D is TRBD2 (6 bases). The germline V gene has CDR1 SGHRS and CDR2 YFSETQ. With 0 bases removed from V and 12 bases from J, the gap between germline ends came to 22 bases. CDR3 length equals 16 residues. The DNA for the CDR3 is TGCGCCAGCAGCTTGGGGTCGGCGACTAGTAAGCAATCGCAGTTCTTC. Its translation is CASSLGSATSKQSQFF.